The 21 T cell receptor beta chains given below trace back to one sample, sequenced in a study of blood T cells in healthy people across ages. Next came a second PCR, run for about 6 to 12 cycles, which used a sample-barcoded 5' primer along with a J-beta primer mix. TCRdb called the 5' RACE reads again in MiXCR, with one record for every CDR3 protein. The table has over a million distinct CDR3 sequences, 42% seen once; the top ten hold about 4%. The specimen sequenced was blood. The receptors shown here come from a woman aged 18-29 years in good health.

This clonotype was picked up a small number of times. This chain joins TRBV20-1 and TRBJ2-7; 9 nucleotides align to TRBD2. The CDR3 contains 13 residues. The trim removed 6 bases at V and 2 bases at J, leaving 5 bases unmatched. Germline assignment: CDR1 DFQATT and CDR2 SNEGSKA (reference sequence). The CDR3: CSAVGGRAYEQYF. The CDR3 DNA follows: TGCAGTGCCGTCGGCGGGAGGGCCTACGAGCAGTACTTC.

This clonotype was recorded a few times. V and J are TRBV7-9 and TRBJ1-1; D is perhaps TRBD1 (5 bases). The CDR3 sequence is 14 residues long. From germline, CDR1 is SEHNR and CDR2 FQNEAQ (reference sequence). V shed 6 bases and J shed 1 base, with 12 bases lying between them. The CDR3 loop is CASSPHQGNTEAFF. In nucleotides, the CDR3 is TGTGCCAGCAGTCCCCATCAGGGGAACACTGAAGCTTTCTTT.

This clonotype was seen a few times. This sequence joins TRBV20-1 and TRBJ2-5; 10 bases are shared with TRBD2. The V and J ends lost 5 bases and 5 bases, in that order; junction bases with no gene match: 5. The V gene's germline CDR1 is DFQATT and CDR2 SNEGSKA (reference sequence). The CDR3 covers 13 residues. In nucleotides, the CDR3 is TGCAGTGCTCACTATAGCGGGAGGGAGACCCAGTACTTC. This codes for CSAHYSGRETQYF.

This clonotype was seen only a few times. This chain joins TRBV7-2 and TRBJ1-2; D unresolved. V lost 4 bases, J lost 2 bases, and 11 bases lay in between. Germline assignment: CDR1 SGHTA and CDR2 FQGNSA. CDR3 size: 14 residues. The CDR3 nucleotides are TGTGCCAGCAGCTCTCAATCGGGGAACTATGGCTACACCTTC. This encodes CASSSQSGNYGYTF.

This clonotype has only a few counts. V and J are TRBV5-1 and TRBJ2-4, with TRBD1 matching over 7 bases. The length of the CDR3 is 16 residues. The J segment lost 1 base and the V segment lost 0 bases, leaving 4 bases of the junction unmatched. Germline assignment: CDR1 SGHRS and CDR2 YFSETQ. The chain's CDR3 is CASSLVETGAKNIQYF. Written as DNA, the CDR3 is TGCGCCAGCAGCTTGGTTGAGACAGGGGCCAAAAACATTCAGTACTTC.

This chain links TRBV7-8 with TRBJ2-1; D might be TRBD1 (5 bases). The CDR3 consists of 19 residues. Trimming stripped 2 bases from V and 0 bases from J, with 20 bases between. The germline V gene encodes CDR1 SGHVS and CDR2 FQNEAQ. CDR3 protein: CASSLRGLVASSSYNEQFF. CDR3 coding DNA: TGTGCCAGCAGCTTAAGGGGCCTCGTTGCGTCGAGCTCCTACAATGAGCAGTTCTTC.

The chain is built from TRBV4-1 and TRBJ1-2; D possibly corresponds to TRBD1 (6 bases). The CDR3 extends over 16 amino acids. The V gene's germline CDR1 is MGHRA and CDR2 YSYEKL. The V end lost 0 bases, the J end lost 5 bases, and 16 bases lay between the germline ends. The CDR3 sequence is CASSQEGGGIPYGYTF. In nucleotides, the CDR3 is TGCGCCAGCAGCCAAGAGGGCGGGGGCATACCTTATGGCTACACCTTC.

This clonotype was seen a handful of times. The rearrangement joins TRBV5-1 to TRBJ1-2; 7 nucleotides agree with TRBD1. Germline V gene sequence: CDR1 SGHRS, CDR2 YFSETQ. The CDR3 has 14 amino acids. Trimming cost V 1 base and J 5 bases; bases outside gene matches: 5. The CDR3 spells CASSLSGTEYGYTF. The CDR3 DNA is TGCGCCAGCAGCTTGTCTGGGACAGAATATGGCTACACCTTC.

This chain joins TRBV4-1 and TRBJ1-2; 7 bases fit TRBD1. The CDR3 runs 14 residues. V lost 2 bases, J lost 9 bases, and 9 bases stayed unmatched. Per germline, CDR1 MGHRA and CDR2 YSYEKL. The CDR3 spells CASSQPGQLISYTF. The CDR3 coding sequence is TGCGCCAGCAGCCAACCGGGACAGCTCATAAGCTACACCTTC.

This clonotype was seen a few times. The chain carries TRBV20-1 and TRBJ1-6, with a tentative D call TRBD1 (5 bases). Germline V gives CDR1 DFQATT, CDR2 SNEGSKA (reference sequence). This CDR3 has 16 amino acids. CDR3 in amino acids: CSTDTQEVSYNSPLHF. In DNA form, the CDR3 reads TGCAGCACGGACACCCAGGAAGTATCCTATAATTCACCCCTCCACTTT.

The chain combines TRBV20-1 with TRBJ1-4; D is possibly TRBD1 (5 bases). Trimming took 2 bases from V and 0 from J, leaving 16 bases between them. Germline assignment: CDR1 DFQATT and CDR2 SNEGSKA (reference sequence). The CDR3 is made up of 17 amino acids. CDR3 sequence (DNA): TGCAGTGCTAGACGGTTTATCTACAGGACAACTAATGAAAAACTGTTTTTT. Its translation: CSARRFIYRTTNEKLFF.

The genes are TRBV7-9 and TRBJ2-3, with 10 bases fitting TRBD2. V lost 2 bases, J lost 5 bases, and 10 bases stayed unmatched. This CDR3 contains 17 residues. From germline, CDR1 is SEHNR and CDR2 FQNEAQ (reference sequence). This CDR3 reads CASSLRTRLAGVDTQYF. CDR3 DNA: TGTGCCAGCAGCTTACGGACCCGACTAGCGGGTGTAGATACGCAGTATTTT.

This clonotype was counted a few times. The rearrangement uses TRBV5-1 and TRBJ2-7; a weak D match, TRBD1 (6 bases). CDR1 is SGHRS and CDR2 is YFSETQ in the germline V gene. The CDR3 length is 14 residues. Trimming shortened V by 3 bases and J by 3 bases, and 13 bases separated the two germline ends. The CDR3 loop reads CASSSHGTNYEQYF. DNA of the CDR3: TGCGCCAGCAGCTCACATGGGACAAACTACGAGCAGTACTTC.

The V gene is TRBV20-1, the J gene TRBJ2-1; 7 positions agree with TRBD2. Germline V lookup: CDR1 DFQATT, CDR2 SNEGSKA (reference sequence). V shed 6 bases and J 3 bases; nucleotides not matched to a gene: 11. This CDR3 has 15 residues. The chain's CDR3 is CSATPPRGIYNEQFF. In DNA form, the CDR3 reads TGCAGTGCCACGCCACCGCGGGGGATCTACAATGAGCAGTTCTTC.

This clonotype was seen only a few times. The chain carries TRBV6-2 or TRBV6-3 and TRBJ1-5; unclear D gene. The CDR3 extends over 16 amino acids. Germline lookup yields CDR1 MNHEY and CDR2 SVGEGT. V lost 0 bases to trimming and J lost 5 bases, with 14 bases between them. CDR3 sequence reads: CASSYSPTYVDQPQHF. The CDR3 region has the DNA TGTGCCAGCAGTTACTCCCCGACGTATGTAGATCAGCCCCAGCATTTT.

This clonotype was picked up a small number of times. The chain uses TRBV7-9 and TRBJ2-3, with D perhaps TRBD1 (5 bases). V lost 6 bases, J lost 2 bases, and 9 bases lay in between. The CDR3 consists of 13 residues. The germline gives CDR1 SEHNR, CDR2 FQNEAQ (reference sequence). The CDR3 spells CASSCGATDTQYF. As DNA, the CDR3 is TGTGCCAGCAGTTGTGGGGCCACAGATACGCAGTATTTT. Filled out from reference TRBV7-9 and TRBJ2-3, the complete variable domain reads DTGVSQNPRHKITKRGQNVTFRCDPISEHNRLYWYRQTLGQGPEFLTYFQNEAQLEKSRLLSDRFSAERPKGSFSTLEIQRTEQGDSAMYLCASSCGATDTQYFGPGTRLTVL.

The CDR3 protein is CASSVWASEYEQFF. The DNA for the CDR3 is TGTGCCAGCAGCGTATGGGCTAGCGAGTATGAGCAGTTCTTC. The rearrangement uses TRBV9 and TRBJ2-1; TRBD2 is a possible D gene (6 bases). The germline V gene encodes CDR1 SGDLS and CDR2 YYNGEE. V shed 1 base and J shed 8 bases, with 13 bases lying between them. There are 14 residues in the CDR3.

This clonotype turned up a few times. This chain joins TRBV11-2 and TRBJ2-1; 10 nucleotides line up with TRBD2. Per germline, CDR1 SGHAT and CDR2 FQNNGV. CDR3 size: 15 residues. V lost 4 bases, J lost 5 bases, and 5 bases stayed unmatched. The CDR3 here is CASSSERGGHNEQFF. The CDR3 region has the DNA TGTGCCAGCAGCTCCGAGCGGGGGGGCCACAATGAGCAGTTCTTC.

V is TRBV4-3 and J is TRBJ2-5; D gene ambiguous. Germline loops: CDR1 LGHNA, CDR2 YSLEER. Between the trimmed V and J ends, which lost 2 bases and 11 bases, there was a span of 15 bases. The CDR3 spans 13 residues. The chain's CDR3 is CASSQIRRRPQYF. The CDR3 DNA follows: TGCGCCAGCAGCCAAATTCGACGGAGACCACAGTACTTC.

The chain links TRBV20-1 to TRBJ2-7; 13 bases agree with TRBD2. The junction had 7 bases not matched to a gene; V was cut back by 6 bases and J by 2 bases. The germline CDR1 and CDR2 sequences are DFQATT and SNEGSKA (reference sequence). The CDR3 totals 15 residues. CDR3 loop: CSAAAGTSGTYEQYF. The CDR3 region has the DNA TGCAGTGCCGCCGCCGGGACTAGCGGGACCTACGAGCAGTACTTC.

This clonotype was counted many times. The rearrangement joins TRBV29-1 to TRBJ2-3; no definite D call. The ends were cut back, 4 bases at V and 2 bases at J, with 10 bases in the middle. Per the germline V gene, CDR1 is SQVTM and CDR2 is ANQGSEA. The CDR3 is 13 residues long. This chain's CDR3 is CSVARAPTDTQYF. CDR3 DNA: TGCAGCGTTGCCCGGGCCCCCACAGATACGCAGTATTTT.